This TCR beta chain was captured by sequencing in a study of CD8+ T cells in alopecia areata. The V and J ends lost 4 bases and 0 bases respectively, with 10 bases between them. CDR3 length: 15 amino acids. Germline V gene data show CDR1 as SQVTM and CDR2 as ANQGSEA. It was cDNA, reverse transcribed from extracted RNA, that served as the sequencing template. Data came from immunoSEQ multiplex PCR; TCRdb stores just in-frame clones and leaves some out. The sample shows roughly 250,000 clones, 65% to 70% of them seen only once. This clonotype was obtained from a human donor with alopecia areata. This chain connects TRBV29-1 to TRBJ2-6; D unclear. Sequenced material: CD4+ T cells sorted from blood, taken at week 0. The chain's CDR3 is CSVGIGLSGANVLTF. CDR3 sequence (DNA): TGCAGCGTTGGAATAGGCCTCTCTGGGGCCAACGTCCTGACTTTC.